The rows below give T cell receptor beta chains drawn from one sample of a study of blood T cell dynamics during melanoma immunotherapy. Data came from immunoSEQ multiplex PCR; TCRdb stores just in-frame clones and leaves some out. The sample holds about 13,000 clones, roughly 94% seen once. Sequenced here: effector memory CD8+ T cells from blood, sampled from a patient treated with checkpoint blockade. The source is a human donor with melanoma. Both conserved end residues are part of each CDR3. The order of the fields is CDR3 length, D gene, clone size, J gene, V gene, CDR3 protein, CDR3 DNA. The D gene is left open where the match is weak. Clone size, where shown, is once, few, many, or a class for clones that have expanded.

length: 18; D: NA; size: NA; J: TRBJ2-1; V: TRBV21-1; CDR3: CASSKESAEGSSYNEQFF; DNA: TGTGCCAGCAGCAAAGAGTCAGCGGAGGGCTCTTCCTACAATGAGCAGTTCTTC
length: 15; D: NA; size: NA; J: TRBJ1-1; V: TRBV10-3; CDR3: CAISDVEGPSTEAFF; DNA: TGTGCCATCAGTGATGTCGAAGGGCCCAGCACTGAAGCTTTCTTT
length: 15; D: NA; size: NA; J: TRBJ2-2; V: TRBV19; CDR3: CASSISGGGTGELFF; DNA: TGTGCCAGTAGTATTAGCGGAGGGGGGACCGGGGAGCTGTTTTTT
length: 16; D: TRBD2; size: once; J: TRBJ2-1; V: TRBV4-3; CDR3: CASSQLAGVSYNEQFF; DNA: TGCGCCAGCAGCCAGTTAGCGGGAGTCTCCTACAATGAGCAGTTCTTC
length: 13; D: NA; size: NA; J: TRBJ1-1; V: TRBV4-3; CDR3: CASSPTGGAEAFF; DNA: TGCGCCAGCAGCCCAACTGGGGGGGCTGAAGCTTTCTTT
length: 14; D: NA; size: NA; J: TRBJ1-4; V: TRBV5-6; CDR3: CASSLAGFLDQLFF; DNA: TGTGCCAGCAGCTTAGCAGGGTTTTTAGATCAACTGTTTTTT
length: 10; D: NA; size: NA; J: TRBJ2-7; V: TRBV2; CDR3: CASRDPKTKF; DNA: TGTGCCAGCAGGGACCCTAAAACCAAATTC
length: 14; D: TRBD1; size: NA; J: TRBJ1-3; V: TRBV29-1; CDR3: CSVGTGGSGNTIYF; DNA: TGCAGCGTGGGGACAGGGGGCTCTGGAAACACCATATATTTT
length: 14; D: TRBD1; size: NA; J: TRBJ1-1; V: TRBV4-3; CDR3: CASSLGQGETEAFF; DNA: TGCGCCAGCAGCCTAGGACAGGGGGAAACTGAAGCTTTCTTT
length: 15; D: TRBD2; size: NA; J: TRBJ2-3; V: TRBV27; CDR3: CASSFLAGGTDTQYF; DNA: TGTGCCAGCAGTTTTCTGGCGGGAGGCACAGATACGCAGTATTTT
length: 15; D: NA; size: NA; J: TRBJ2-1; V: TRBV4-2; CDR3: CASSQVSSGHNEQFF; DNA: TGTGCCAGCAGCCAAGTTTCAAGCGGACACAATGAGCAGTTCTTC
length: 14; D: NA; size: NA; J: TRBJ2-4; V: TRBV7-9; CDR3: CASSDLLAKNIQYF; DNA: TGTGCCAGCAGCGACTTGTTAGCCAAAAACATTCAGTACTTC
length: 11; D: NA; size: NA; J: TRBJ1-1; V: TRBV28; CDR3: CASSPGAEAFF; DNA: TGTGCCAGCAGTCCTGGAGCTGAAGCTTTCTTT
length: 14; D: NA; size: NA; J: TRBJ2-7; V: TRBV19; CDR3: CASSPGPSSYEQYF; DNA: TGTGCCAGTAGTCCTGGACCGAGCTCCTACGAGCAGTACTTC
length: 14; D: NA; size: NA; J: TRBJ2-3; V: TRBV6-5; CDR3: CASSLIQSTDTQYF; DNA: TGTGCCAGCAGTCTAATCCAGAGCACAGATACGCAGTATTTT
length: 16; D: NA; size: once; J: TRBJ2-1; V: TRBV21-1; CDR3: CASIKEGLADYNEQFF; DNA: TGTGCCAGCATCAAAGAAGGACTAGCGGATTACAATGAGCAGTTCTTC
length: 13; D: TRBD1; size: few; J: TRBJ1-2; V: TRBV7-9; CDR3: CASSLGTGNGYTF; DNA: TGTGCCAGCAGCTTAGGGACAGGGAATGGCTACACCTTC
length: 14; D: NA; size: NA; J: TRBJ1-5; V: TRBV27; CDR3: CASSPGGSNQPQHF; DNA: TGTGCCAGCTCTCCCGGGGGTAGCAATCAGCCCCAGCATTTT
length: 15; D: TRBD1; size: NA; J: TRBJ1-1; V: TRBV27; CDR3: CASSPWTGENTEAFF; DNA: TGTGCCAGCAGCCCGTGGACAGGGGAGAACACTGAAGCTTTCTTT
length: 19; D: NA; size: NA; J: TRBJ2-7; V: TRBV21-1; CDR3: CASSKPQREASGSPYEQYF; DNA: TGTGCCAGCAGCAAACCTCAGCGGGAGGCCTCTGGCAGCCCCTACGAGCAGTACTTC
length: 14; D: NA; size: NA; J: TRBJ2-7; V: TRBV7-6; CDR3: CASSLEGSSYEQYF; DNA: TGTGCCAGCAGCTTAGAAGGGAGCTCCTACGAGCAGTACTTC
length: 15; D: NA; size: NA; J: TRBJ1-1; V: TRBV27; CDR3: CASSPFRVPGTEAFF; DNA: TGTGCCAGCAGTCCATTCAGGGTACCGGGCACTGAAGCTTTCTTT
length: 16; D: TRBD1; size: once; J: TRBJ1-2; V: TRBV30; CDR3: CAWSDGQGITNYGYTF; DNA: TGTGCCTGGAGCGACGGACAGGGTATAACTAACTATGGCTACACCTTC
length: 15; D: NA; size: NA; J: TRBJ2-7; V: TRBV2; CDR3: CASSEFDRKDYEQYF; DNA: TGTGCCAGCAGCGAGTTTGACAGGAAAGATTACGAGCAGTACTTC
length: 11; D: NA; size: NA; J: TRBJ2-1; V: TRBV6-4; CDR3: CASSDGDEQFF; DNA: TGTGCCAGCAGTGACGGAGATGAGCAGTTCTTC
length: 16; D: TRBD2; size: NA; J: TRBJ2-3; V: TRBV7-9; CDR3: CASSSLLAGHTDTQYF; DNA: TGTGCCAGCAGCTCTCTACTAGCGGGCCACACAGATACGCAGTATTTT
length: 15; D: NA; size: once; J: TRBJ1-3; V: TRBV19; CDR3: CASSFGTYSGNTIYF; DNA: TGTGCCAGTAGTTTCGGGACATACTCTGGAAACACCATATATTTT
length: 13; D: NA; size: NA; J: TRBJ2-1; V: TRBV5-4; CDR3: CASSPTENNEQFF; DNA: TGTGCCAGCAGCCCGACAGAAAACAATGAGCAGTTCTTC
length: 15; D: TRBD2; size: once; J: TRBJ2-3; V: TRBV6-6; CDR3: CASSLADPSTDTQYF; DNA: TGTGCCAGCAGTCTAGCGGACCCAAGCACAGATACGCAGTATTTT
length: 12; D: NA; size: NA; J: TRBJ1-1; V: TRBV5-1; CDR3: CASRRGETEAFF; DNA: TGCGCCAGCAGGAGGGGTGAAACTGAAGCTTTCTTT